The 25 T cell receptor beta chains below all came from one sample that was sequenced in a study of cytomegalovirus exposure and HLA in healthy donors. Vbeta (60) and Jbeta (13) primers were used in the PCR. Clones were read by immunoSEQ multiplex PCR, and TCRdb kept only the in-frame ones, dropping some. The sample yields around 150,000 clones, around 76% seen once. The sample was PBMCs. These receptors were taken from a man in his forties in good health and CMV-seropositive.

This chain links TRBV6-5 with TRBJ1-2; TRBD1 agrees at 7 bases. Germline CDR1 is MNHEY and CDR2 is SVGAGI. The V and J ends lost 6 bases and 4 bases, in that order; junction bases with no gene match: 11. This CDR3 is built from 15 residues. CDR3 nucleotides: TGTGCCAGCAGCCGTGACAGGGACCCTAGCTATGGCTACACCTTC. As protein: CASSRDRDPSYGYTF.

CDR3 residues: CASSNPGGFSYEQFF. In DNA, the CDR3 is TGTGCCAGCAGCAATCCAGGGGGATTTTCATATGAGCAGTTCTTC. The chain links TRBV9 to TRBJ2-1, with 7 bases fitting TRBD1. The V segment lost 4 bases and the J segment 8 bases; nucleotides outside the gene matches: 12. CDR1 is SGDLS, CDR2 YYNGEE, per germline. The CDR3 loop spans 15 amino acids.

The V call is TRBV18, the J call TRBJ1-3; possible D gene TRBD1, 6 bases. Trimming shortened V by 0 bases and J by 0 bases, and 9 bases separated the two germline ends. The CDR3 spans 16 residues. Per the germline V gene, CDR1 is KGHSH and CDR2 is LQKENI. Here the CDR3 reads CASSPPSGHSGNTIYF. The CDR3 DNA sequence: TGTGCCAGCTCACCACCCTCGGGACACTCTGGAAACACCATATATTTT.

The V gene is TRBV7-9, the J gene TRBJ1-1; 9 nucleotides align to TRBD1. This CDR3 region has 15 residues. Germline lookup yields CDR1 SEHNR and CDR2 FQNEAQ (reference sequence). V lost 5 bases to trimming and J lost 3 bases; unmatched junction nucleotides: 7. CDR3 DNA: TGTGCCAGCAGCCTAACCGGGACAGGGTACACTGAAGCTTTCTTT. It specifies CASSLTGTGYTEAFF.

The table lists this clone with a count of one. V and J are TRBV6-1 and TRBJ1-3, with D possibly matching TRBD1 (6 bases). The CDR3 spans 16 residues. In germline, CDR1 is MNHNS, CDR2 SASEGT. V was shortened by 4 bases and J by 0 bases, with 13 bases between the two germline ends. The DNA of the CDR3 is TGTGCCAGCAGTGCATCCGGACAGTTCTCTGGAAACACCATATATTTT. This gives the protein CASSASGQFSGNTIYF.

This CDR3 reads CASSPSGGLNTEAFF. The CDR3 bases are TGTGCCAGCAGCCCATCAGGGGGGCTGAACACTGAAGCTTTCTTT. The genes are TRBV6-6 and TRBJ1-1; 7 bases match TRBD1. Germline lookup yields CDR1 MNHNY and CDR2 SVGAGI (reference sequence). After removal of 6 bases from V and 0 bases from J, the junction contained 7 bases not matched to a gene. The length of the CDR3 is 15 residues.

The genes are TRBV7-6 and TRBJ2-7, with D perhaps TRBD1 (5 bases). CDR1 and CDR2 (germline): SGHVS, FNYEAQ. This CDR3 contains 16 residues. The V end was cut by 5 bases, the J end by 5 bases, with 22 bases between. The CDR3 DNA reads TGTGCCAGCAGCGGAATTAAACGGACAAACCCCAACGAGCAGTACTTC. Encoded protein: CASSGIKRTNPNEQYF. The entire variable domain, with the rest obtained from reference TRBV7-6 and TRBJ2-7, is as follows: GAGVSQSPRYKVTKRGQDVALRCDPISGHVSLYWYRQALGQGPEFLTYFNYEAQQDKSGLPNDRFSAERPEGSISTLTIQRTEQRDSAMYRCASSGIKRTNPNEQYFGPGTRLTVT.

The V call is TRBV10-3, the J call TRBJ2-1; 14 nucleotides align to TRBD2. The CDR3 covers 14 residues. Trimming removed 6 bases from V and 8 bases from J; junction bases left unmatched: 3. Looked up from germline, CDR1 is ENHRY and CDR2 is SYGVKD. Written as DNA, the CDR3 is TGTGCCATCAGGACTAGCGGGGGGGCAGATGAGCAGTTCTTC. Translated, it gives CAIRTSGGADEQFF.

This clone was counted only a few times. CDR3 DNA: TGTGCCAGCAGCCGGGGGGGGATGGCCTACGAGCAGTACTTC. Residues: CASSRGGMAYEQYF. J is TRBJ2-7 and V is TRBV5-4; 8 positions match TRBD2. The V gene end was trimmed by 4 bases and the J gene end by 2 bases; junction bases not matched to a gene: 5. Per the germline V gene, CDR1 is SGHNT and CDR2 is YYREEE (reference sequence). This CDR3 spans 14 amino acids.

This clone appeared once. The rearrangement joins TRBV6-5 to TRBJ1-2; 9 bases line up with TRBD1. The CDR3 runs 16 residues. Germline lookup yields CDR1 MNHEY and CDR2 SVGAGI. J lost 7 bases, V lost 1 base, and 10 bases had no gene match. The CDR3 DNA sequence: TGTGCCAGCAGTTACTATCCTGGGGACAGGGCTTCTGGCTACACCTTC. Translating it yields CASSYYPGDRASGYTF.

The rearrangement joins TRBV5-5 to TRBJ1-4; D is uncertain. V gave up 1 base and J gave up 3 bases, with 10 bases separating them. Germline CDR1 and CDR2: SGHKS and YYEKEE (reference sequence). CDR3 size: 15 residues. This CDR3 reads CASSLFLSANEKLFF. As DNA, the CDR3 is TGTGCCAGCAGCTTGTTTTTGTCGGCTAATGAAAAACTGTTTTTT.

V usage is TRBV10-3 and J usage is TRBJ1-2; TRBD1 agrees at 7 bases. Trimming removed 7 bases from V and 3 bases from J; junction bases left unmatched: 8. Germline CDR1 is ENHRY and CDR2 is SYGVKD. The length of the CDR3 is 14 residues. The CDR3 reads CAINRQGEDYGYTF. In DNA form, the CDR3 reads TGTGCCATCAACCGACAGGGTGAGGACTATGGCTACACCTTC.

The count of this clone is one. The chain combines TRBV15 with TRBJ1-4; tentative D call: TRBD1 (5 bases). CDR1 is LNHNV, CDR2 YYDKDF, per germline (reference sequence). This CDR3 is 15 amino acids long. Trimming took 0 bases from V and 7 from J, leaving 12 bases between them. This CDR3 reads CATSRDGAPGEKLFF. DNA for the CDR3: TGTGCCACCAGCAGAGATGGGGCGCCTGGTGAAAAACTGTTTTTT.

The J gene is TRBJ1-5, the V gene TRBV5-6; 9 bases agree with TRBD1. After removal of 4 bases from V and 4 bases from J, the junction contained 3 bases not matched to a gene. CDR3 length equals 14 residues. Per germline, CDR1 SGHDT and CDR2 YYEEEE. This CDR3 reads CASSRGTGNQPQHF. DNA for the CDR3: TGTGCCAGCAGCAGAGGGACAGGGAATCAGCCCCAGCATTTT.

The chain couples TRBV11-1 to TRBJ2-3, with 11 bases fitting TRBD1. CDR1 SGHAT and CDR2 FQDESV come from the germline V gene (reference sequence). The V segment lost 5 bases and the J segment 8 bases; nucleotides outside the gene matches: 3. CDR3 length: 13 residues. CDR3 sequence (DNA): TGTGCCAGCAGCCGAGGGACAGGGGGTACGCAGTATTTT. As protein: CASSRGTGGTQYF.

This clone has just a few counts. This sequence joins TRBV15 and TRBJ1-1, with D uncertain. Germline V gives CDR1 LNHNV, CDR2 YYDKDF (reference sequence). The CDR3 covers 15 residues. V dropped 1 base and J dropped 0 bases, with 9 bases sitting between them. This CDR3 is CATSRGSRMNTEAFF. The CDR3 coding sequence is TGTGCCACCAGCAGAGGGAGTCGAATGAACACTGAAGCTTTCTTT. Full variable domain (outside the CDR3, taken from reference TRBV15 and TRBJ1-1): DAMVIQNPRYQVTQFGKPVTLSCSQTLNHNVMYWYQQKSSQAPKLLFHYYDKDFNNEADTPDNFQSRRPNTSFCFLDIRSPGLGDTAMYLCATSRGSRMNTEAFFGQGTRLTVV.

CDR3 in amino acids: CASSQDGLAGALTDEQFF. DNA for the CDR3: TGCGCCAGCAGCCAAGATGGGCTAGCGGGGGCTTTGACGGATGAGCAGTTCTTC. The V gene is TRBV4-1, the J gene TRBJ2-1; 10 nucleotides line up with TRBD2. Germline V gene lookup returns CDR1 MGHRA and CDR2 YSYEKL. The CDR3 has 18 amino acids. Unmatched junction bases numbered 13, after V lost 0 bases and J lost 8 bases.

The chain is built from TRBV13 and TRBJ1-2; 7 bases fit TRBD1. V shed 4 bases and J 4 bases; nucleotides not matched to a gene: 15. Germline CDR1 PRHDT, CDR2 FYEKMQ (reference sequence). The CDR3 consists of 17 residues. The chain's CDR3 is CASSWGDSDSGSYGYTF. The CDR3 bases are TGTGCCAGCAGCTGGGGGGACAGCGACTCTGGTAGCTATGGCTACACCTTC.

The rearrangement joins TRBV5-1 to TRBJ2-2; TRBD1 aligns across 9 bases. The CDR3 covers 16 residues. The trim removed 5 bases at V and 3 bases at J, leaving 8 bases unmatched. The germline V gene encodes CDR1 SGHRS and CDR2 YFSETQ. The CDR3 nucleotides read TGCGCCAGCAGTTTACAGGGGGCGCCGGACACCGGGGAGCTGTTTTTT. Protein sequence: CASSLQGAPDTGELFF.

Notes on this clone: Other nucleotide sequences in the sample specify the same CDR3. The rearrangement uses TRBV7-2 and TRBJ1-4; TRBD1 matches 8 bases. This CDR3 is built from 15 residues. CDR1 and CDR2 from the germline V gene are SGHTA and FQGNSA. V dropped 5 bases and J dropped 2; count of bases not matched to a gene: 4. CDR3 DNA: TGTGCCAGCAGCCCCGGACAGGGTACTAATGAAAAACTGTTTTTT. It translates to CASSPGQGTNEKLFF.

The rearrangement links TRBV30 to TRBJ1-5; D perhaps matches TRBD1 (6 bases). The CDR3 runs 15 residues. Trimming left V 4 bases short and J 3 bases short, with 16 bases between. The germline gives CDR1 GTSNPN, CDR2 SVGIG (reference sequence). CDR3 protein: CAWNPGHRLNQPQHF. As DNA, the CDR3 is TGTGCCTGGAATCCGGGACACAGACTCAATCAGCCCCAGCATTTT.

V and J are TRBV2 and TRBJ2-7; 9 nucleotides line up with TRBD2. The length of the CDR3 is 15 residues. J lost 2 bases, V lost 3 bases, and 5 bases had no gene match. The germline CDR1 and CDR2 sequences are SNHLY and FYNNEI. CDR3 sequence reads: CASSDIAGVPYEQYF. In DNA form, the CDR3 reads TGTGCCAGCAGTGACATAGCGGGGGTACCCTACGAGCAGTACTTC.

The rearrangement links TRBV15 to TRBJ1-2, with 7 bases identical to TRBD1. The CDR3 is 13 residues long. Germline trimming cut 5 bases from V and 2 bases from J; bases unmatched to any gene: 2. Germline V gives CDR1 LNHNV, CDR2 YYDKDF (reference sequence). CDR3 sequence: CATSARGNYGYTF. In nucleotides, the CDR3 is TGTGCCACCAGCGCCAGGGGGAACTATGGCTACACCTTC.

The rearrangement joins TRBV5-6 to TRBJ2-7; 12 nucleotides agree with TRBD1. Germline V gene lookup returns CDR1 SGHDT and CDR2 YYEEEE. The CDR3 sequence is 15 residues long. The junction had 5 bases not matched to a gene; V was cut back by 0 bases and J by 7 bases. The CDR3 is CASSLAGQGAREQYF. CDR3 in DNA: TGTGCCAGCAGCTTGGCGGGACAGGGGGCGAGGGAGCAGTACTTC. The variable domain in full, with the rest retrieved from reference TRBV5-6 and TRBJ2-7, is DAGVTQSPTHLIKTRGQQVTLRCSPKSGHDTVSWYQQALGQGPQFIFQYYEEEERQRGNFPDRFSGHQFPNYSSELNVNALLLGDSALYLCASSLAGQGAREQYFGPGTRLTVT.

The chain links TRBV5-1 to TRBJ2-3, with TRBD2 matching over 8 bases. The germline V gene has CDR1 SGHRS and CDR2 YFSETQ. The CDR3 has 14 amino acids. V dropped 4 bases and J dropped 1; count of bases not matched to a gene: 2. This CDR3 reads CASSPGGGTDTQYF. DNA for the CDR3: TGCGCCAGCAGCCCGGGGGGGGGCACAGATACGCAGTATTTT. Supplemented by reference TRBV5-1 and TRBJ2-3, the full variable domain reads KAGVTQTPRYLIKTRGQQVTLSCSPISGHRSVSWYQQTPGQGLQFLFEYFSETQRNKGNFPGRFSGRQFSNSRSEMNVSTLELGDSALYLCASSPGGGTDTQYFGPGTRLTVL.